This T cell receptor beta chain was identified in a study of T-cell memory formation after mild COVID-19. Study-wide findings and caveats: From day 15 to 85, contracting clones were balanced between CD4 and CD8, whereas later expanders leaned toward CD4+.

A remark on this clonotype: What it binds is not known.

A 5'RACE reaction primed in the constant segment made cDNA libraries of TCR alpha and TCR beta, and these carried sample barcodes and UMIs. One entry per CDR3 protein, called by TCRdb with MiXCR from the 5' RACE reads. The sample holds 500,000 to 600,000 distinct CDR3 sequences, roughly 18% seen once. The germline V gene has CDR1 WNHNN and CDR2 SYGVQD (reference sequence). Trimming shortened V by 4 bases and J by 2 bases, and 18 bases separated the two germline ends. This CDR3 region has 16 residues. The sample was PBMCs or a T cell subset sorted from them (not recorded which). This clonotype originated in an adult woman who had mild COVID-19 (a few samples of this study predate the infection). Cell type and time point are not known. The chain uses TRBV10-1 and TRBJ2-7, with TRBD2 as a possible D gene (6 bases). CDR3 protein: CASSALREVGPYEQYF. CDR3 DNA: TGCGCCAGCAGTGCGTTAAGGGAGGTTGGTCCCTACGAGCAGTACTTC.